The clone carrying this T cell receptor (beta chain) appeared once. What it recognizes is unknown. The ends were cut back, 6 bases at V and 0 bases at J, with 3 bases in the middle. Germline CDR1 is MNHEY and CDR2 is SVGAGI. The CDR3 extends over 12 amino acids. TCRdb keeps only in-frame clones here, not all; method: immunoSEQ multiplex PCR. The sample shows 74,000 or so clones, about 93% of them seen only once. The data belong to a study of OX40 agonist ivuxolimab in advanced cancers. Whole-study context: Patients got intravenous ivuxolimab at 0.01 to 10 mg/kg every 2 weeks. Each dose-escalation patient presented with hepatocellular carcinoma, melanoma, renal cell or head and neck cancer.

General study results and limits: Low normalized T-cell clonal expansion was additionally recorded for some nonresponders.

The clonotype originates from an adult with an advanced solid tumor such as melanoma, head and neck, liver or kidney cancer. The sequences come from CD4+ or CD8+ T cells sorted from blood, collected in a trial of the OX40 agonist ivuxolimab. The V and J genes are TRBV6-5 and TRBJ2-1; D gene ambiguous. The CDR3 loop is CASSDSYNEQFF. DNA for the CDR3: TGTGCCAGCAGCGACTCCTACAATGAGCAGTTCTTC.